This TCR beta chain was captured by sequencing in a study of blood T cell repertoires in COVID-19. V was trimmed by 3 bases and J by 2 bases, leaving 13 bases between them. CDR3 length: 16 amino acids. Germline assignment: CDR1 MNHEY and CDR2 SVGEGT. TCRdb's table, derived via immunoSEQ multiplex PCR, lists solely in-frame clones and lacks some. The table has under 75,000 clones, 70% to 90% seen once. The V gene is TRBV6-2 or TRBV6-3, the J gene TRBJ2-2, with D unresolved. This TCR was recovered from a woman of 80 years or more with active COVID-19. The sequenced sample was peripheral blood. CDR3 amino acids: CASSYRPYSNTGELFF. CDR3 coding DNA: TGTGCCAGCAGTTATCGTCCCTACTCAAACACCGGGGAGCTGTTTTTT.